The 17 T cell receptor beta chains below were found in one sample sequenced in a study of shared clonotypes between healthy human individuals. Some clones are missing from TCRdb's copy, which holds only in-frame ones; the method was immunoSEQ multiplex PCR. The repertoire consists of 2,500,000 or so clones, with approximately 93% occurring once and the leading ten covering approximately 0.35%. Material for sequencing was naive CD4+ T cells from PBMCs. Described subset: CD45RA+ positively selected. These receptors all come from a man between 18 and 35 years old in good health. Some clones in this sample may be carry-over from other donors' samples.

The rearrangement joins TRBV6-1 to TRBJ1-2; D perhaps matches TRBD1 (5 bases). V lost 7 bases to trimming and J lost 5 bases, with 11 bases between them. Per the germline V gene, CDR1 is MNHNS and CDR2 is SASEGT. The CDR3 extends over 12 amino acids. The CDR3 DNA sequence: TGTGCCAGCACGAGGCAGGGATATGGCTACACCTTC. Translating gives CASTRQGYGYTF.

The V and J genes are TRBV6-1 and TRBJ1-2; TRBD1 matches 8 bases. Germline assignment: CDR1 MNHNS and CDR2 SASEGT. This CDR3 has 13 residues. With V trimmed by 2 bases and J by 5 bases, 1 base remained unmatched. CDR3 nucleotides: TGTGCCAGCAGTGAACAGGGGGCTTATGGCTACACCTTC. Translated, it gives CASSEQGAYGYTF.

This clone was observed a handful of times. The chain is built from TRBV4-1 and TRBJ1-1; D is unclear. Looked up from germline, CDR1 is MGHRA and CDR2 is YSYEKL. V was clipped by 1 base and J by 5 bases, with 11 bases between them. This CDR3 spans 14 amino acids. DNA for the CDR3: TGCGCCAGCAGCCAAGTTCCACAGCAGACTGAAGCTTTCTTT. This codes for CASSQVPQQTEAFF.

The chain recombines TRBV5-1 with TRBJ2-7; D is possibly TRBD1 (5 bases). V dropped 4 bases and J dropped 5 bases, with 16 bases sitting between them. Germline V gene lookup returns CDR1 SGHRS and CDR2 YFSETQ. The CDR3 has 14 residues. Here the CDR3 DNA reads TGCGCCAGCAGCCCCGGTCAGGGTTGGGACGAGCAGTACTTC. This codes for CASSPGQGWDEQYF.

Turning to this clone: This CDR3 is also generated by other DNA sequences in the sample. The CDR3 spells CAIRGTSGSNEQFF. The DNA for the CDR3 is TGTGCCATCAGAGGGACTAGCGGGAGCAATGAGCAGTTCTTC. This chain uses TRBV10-3 with TRBJ2-1; 14 bases line up with TRBD2. Germline values: CDR1 ENHRY, CDR2 SYGVKD. After removal of 6 bases from V and 6 bases from J, the junction contained 1 base not matched to a gene. The CDR3 is made up of 14 amino acids.

V is TRBV19 and J is TRBJ1-4; D is undetermined. Germline V gives CDR1 LNHDA, CDR2 SQIVND (reference sequence). Trimming shortened V by 3 bases and J by 4 bases, and 9 bases separated the two germline ends. CDR3 size: 14 residues. CDR3: CASSMPEDNEKLFF. The DNA of the CDR3 is TGTGCCAGTAGTATGCCCGAGGATAATGAAAAACTGTTTTTT. Filled out from reference TRBV19 and TRBJ1-4, the complete variable domain reads DGGITQSPKYLFRKEGQNVTLSCEQNLNHDAMYWYRQDPGQGLRLIYYSQIVNDFQKGDIAEGYSVSREKKESFPLTVTSAQKNPTAFYLCASSMPEDNEKLFFGSGTQLSVL.

There are a few counts of this clone. The chain recombines TRBV28 with TRBJ1-1; a weak D match, TRBD1 (6 bases). The germline V gene has CDR1 MDHEN and CDR2 SYDVKM. The CDR3 length is 15 residues. V dropped 3 bases and J dropped 1 base, with 12 bases sitting between them. This CDR3 is CASSFPGQRNTEAFF. Written as DNA, the CDR3 is TGTGCCAGCAGTTTCCCGGGACAACGGAACACTGAAGCTTTCTTT.

The rearrangement uses TRBV4-1 and TRBJ1-1; D is possibly TRBD1 (5 bases). The CDR3 spans 17 residues. Germline loops: CDR1 MGHRA, CDR2 YSYEKL. With 3 bases removed from V and 0 bases from J, the gap between germline ends came to 17 bases. CDR3 bases: TGCGCCAGCAGCCACAAGCCAGGGCAGGCTTTGAACACTGAAGCTTTCTTT. Translation gives CASSHKPGQALNTEAFF.

The gene calls are TRBV18 and TRBJ1-2; 9 bases agree with TRBD1. Germline V CDR1 and CDR2: KGHSH, LQKENI. The CDR3 covers 16 residues. The V segment lost 0 bases and the J segment 4 bases; nucleotides outside the gene matches: 6. CDR3 coding DNA: TGTGCCAGCTCACCACCCGGACAGGGGATAAGCTATGGCTACACCTTC. This sequence encodes CASSPPGQGISYGYTF.

This clone came up a few times. Other DNA variants within this sample encode the same CDR3. In nucleotides, the CDR3 is TGTGCCAGCAGCTTTACAGTGAACACTGAAGCTTTCTTT. It encodes CASSFTVNTEAFF. The chain couples TRBV7-3 to TRBJ1-1; D unresolved. Germline V gene sequence: CDR1 SGHTA, CDR2 FQGTGA. The CDR3 is made up of 13 amino acids. The V gene lost 3 bases and the J gene lost 0 bases, with 5 bases spanning the gap.

The chain uses TRBV28 and TRBJ2-6; TRBD1 is a possible D gene (6 bases). The V gene lost 5 bases and the J gene lost 4 bases, with 18 bases spanning the gap. Germline CDR1 and CDR2: MDHEN and SYDVKM. The CDR3 loop spans 17 amino acids. The CDR3 DNA reads as TGTGCCAGCAGTCACACTACAGGGCTTTCCGGGGCCAACGTCCTGACTTTC. Encoded protein: CASSHTTGLSGANVLTF.

The chain links TRBV6-1 to TRBJ2-7; 8 bases line up with TRBD2. V was pared by 7 bases and J by 4 bases, with 12 bases of the junction left unmatched. CDR1 is MNHNS and CDR2 is SASEGT in the germline V gene. The CDR3 runs to 15 residues. The CDR3 DNA sequence: TGTGCCAGCATCCGGGGGGGGGAGAGCTCGTACGAGCAGTACTTC. Protein sequence: CASIRGGESSYEQYF.

The rearrangement links TRBV7-3 to TRBJ2-5; 9 nucleotides match TRBD1. The CDR3 runs to 14 residues. Germline CDR1 SGHTA, CDR2 FQGTGA. V lost 5 bases, J lost 4 bases, and 5 bases stayed unmatched. The CDR3 sequence is CASSADRGRETQYF. Here the CDR3 DNA reads TGTGCCAGCAGCGCGGACAGGGGACGAGAGACCCAGTACTTC.

This chain uses TRBV18 with TRBJ2-1; a weak D match, TRBD2 (5 bases). The CDR3 runs to 14 residues. CDR1 is KGHSH and CDR2 is LQKENI in the germline V gene. V was cut by 3 bases and J by 6 bases, with 12 bases left in between. CDR3 bases: TGTGCCAGCTCACCTGATACTCTAGCCAATGAGCAGTTCTTC. Encoded protein: CASSPDTLANEQFF.

V usage is TRBV6-1 and J usage is TRBJ1-5; D might be TRBD1 (5 bases). V was trimmed by 6 bases and J by 5 bases, leaving 14 bases between them. The length of the CDR3 is 14 residues. From germline, CDR1 is MNHNS and CDR2 SASEGT. The CDR3 DNA sequence: TGTGCCAGCAGACAGGCCCAGGCAGATCAGCCCCAGCATTTT. As protein: CASRQAQADQPQHF.

The chain has TRBV7-6 and TRBJ2-7, with D perhaps TRBD2 (6 bases). V dropped 5 bases and J dropped 0 bases, with 11 bases sitting between them. This CDR3 is built from 14 residues. Germline CDR1 is SGHVS and CDR2 is FNYEAQ. In nucleotides, the CDR3 is TGTGCCAGCAGCCGTAGCGGACTCTCCTACGAGCAGTACTTC. Residues: CASSRSGLSYEQYF.

There are a few counts of this clone. This chain links TRBV5-1 with TRBJ2-2; D is undetermined. The V and J ends lost 3 bases and 5 bases respectively, with 14 bases between them. The CDR3 extends over 15 amino acids. The germline V gene has CDR1 SGHRS and CDR2 YFSETQ. The CDR3, as DNA: TGCGCCAGCAGCTCTCCTTTCCAAGGGACCGGGGAGCTGTTTTTT. Translated: CASSSPFQGTGELFF.